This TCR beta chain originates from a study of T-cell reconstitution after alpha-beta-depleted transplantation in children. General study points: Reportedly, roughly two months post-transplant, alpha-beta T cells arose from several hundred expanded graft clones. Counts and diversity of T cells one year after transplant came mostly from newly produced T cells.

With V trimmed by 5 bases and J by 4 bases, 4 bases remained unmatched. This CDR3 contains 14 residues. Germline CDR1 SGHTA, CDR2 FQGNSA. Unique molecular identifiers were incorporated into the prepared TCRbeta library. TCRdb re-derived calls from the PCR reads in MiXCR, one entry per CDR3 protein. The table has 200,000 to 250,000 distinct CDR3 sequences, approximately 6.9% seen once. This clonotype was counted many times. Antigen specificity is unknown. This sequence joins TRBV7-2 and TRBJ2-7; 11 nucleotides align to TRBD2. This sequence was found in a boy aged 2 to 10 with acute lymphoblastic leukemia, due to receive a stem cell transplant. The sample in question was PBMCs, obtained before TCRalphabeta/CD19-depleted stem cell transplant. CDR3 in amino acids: CASSKTSGEYEQYF. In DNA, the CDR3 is TGTGCCAGCAGCAAGACTAGCGGGGAGTACGAGCAGTACTTC.